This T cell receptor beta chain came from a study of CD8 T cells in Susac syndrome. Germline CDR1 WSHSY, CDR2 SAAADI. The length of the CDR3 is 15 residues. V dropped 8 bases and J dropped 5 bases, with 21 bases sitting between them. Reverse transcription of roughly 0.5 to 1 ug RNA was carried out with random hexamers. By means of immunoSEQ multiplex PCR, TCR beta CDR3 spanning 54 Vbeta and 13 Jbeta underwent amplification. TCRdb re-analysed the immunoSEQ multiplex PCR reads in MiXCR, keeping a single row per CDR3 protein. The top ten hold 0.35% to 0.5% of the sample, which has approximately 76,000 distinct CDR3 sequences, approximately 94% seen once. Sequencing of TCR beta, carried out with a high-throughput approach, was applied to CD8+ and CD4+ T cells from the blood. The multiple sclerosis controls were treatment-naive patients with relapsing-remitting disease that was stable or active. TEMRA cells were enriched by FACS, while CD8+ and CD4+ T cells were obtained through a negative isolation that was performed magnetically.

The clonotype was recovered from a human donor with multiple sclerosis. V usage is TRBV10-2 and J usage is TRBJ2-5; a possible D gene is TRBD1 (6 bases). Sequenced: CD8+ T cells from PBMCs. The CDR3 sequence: CASRTSVYQGETQYF. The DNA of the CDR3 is TGCGCCAGCCGTACCTCTGTGTACCAGGGGGAGACCCAGTACTTC.